The 18 T cell receptor beta chains given below trace back to one sample, sequenced in a study of cytomegalovirus exposure and HLA in healthy donors. The PCR had 60 Vbeta and 13 Jbeta primers. The data were produced by immunoSEQ multiplex PCR, yet TCRdb's version contains in-frame clones alone and is incomplete. Of about 200,000 clones listed, 75% to 85% were seen once; the top ten hold under 7.5%. Sequencing was done on a sample of PBMCs. The receptors were sampled from a woman aged 50 to 60 in good health and CMV-seropositive.

V usage is TRBV7-2 and J usage is TRBJ2-7; 8 positions agree with TRBD1. Looked up from germline, CDR1 is SGHTA and CDR2 is FQGNSA. This CDR3 contains 15 residues. J gave up 2 bases and V 1 base, and 4 bases lay outside the gene matches. The CDR3 is CASSLDRGKTYEQYF. In DNA form, the CDR3 reads TGTGCCAGCAGCTTAGACAGGGGGAAAACCTACGAGCAGTACTTC.

CDR3 loop: CASSQDPGVYNEQFF. CDR3 nucleotides: TGCGCCAGCAGCCAAGATCCGGGGGTCTACAATGAGCAGTTCTTC. The V gene is TRBV4-3, the J gene TRBJ2-1; D is perhaps TRBD2 (6 bases). Germline-derived CDR1 and CDR2 are LGHNA and YSLEER. Trimming took 0 bases from V and 3 from J, leaving 9 bases between them. The CDR3 contains 15 residues.

This clone showed up just once. This rearrangement joins TRBV5-6 to TRBJ2-1; 10 bases are a match to TRBD1. Germline V CDR1 and CDR2: SGHDT, YYEEEE. CDR3 length equals 15 residues. With V trimmed by 2 bases and J by 9 bases, 8 bases remained unmatched. The CDR3 region has the DNA TGTGCCAGCAGCTTTAAGCGGACAGGGGGAAGTGAGCAGTTCTTC. Its translation is CASSFKRTGGSEQFF.

The chain links TRBV5-1 to TRBJ1-1; maybe TRBD1 (5 bases). Germline V gene lookup returns CDR1 SGHRS and CDR2 YFSETQ. Between the trimmed V and J ends, which lost 0 bases and 8 bases, there was a span of 14 bases. The CDR3 contains 14 residues. For the CDR3, the DNA is TGCGCCAGCAGCTTGGGTGGGGCTCACTCCGAAGCTTTCTTT. Residues: CASSLGGAHSEAFF.

The rearrangement joins TRBV7-9 to TRBJ1-4; D gene uncertain. The CDR3 has 12 residues. Trimming shortened V by 5 bases and J by 8 bases, and 9 bases separated the two germline ends. Germline-derived CDR1 and CDR2 are SEHNR and FQNEAQ (reference sequence). CDR3 loop: CASSPSQEKLFF. DNA of the CDR3: TGTGCCAGCAGCCCAAGTCAGGAAAAACTGTTTTTT.

This chain uses TRBV19 with TRBJ2-4, with a possible D match to TRBD2 (5 bases). Per the germline V gene, CDR1 is LNHDA and CDR2 is SQIVND (reference sequence). The germline V and J ends were trimmed by 4 bases and 2 bases, with 12 bases remaining between them. The CDR3 runs 15 residues. The CDR3 protein is CASSTRSGPKNIQYF. The DNA of the CDR3 is TGTGCCAGTAGTACTAGGAGCGGACCCAAAAACATTCAGTACTTC.

In its sample, this clone was seen a few times. This chain joins TRBV5-1 and TRBJ2-1, with 10 bases fitting TRBD1. Looked up from germline, CDR1 is SGHRS and CDR2 is YFSETQ. V shed 1 base, J shed 5 bases, and the junction held 21 bases outside the gene matches. The CDR3 consists of 21 residues. CDR3 bases: TGCGCCAGCAGCTTGATGGTCAACCCAGAAATCCGGGACAGGGGTCACAATGAGCAGTTCTTC. It translates to CASSLMVNPEIRDRGHNEQFF.

This chain joins TRBV28 and TRBJ1-6; D possibly corresponds to TRBD1 (6 bases). V gave up 7 bases and J gave up 12 bases, with 19 bases separating them. Germline CDR1 reads MDHEN; CDR2 reads SYDVKM. The CDR3 is 14 residues long. CDR3 nucleotide sequence: TGTGCCAGCACCCTGGCACAGGGCTACGAACCCCTCCACTTT. This sequence encodes CASTLAQGYEPLHF. The entire variable domain, with the rest obtained from reference TRBV28 and TRBJ1-6, is as follows: DVKVTQSSRYLVKRTGEKVFLECVQDMDHENMFWYRQDPGLGLRLIYFSYDVKMKEKGDIPEGYSVSREKKERFSLILESASTNQTSMYLCASTLAQGYEPLHFGNGTRLTVT.

V gene TRBV9 combines with J gene TRBJ2-5; D uncertain. The germline CDR1 and CDR2 sequences are SGDLS and YYNGEE. With 4 bases removed from V and 2 bases from J, the gap between germline ends came to 15 bases. This CDR3 contains 15 residues. As DNA, the CDR3 is TGTGCCAGCAGCCCAAGGCAGGCCAAACAAGAGACCCAGTACTTC. Amino acid sequence: CASSPRQAKQETQYF.

This chain joins TRBV5-1 and TRBJ2-5; 11 bases align to TRBD2. V trimming: 6 bases; J trimming: 0 bases; junction bases outside the gene matches: 7. The CDR3 contains 16 residues. The germline V gene has CDR1 SGHRS and CDR2 YFSETQ. The CDR3 loop is CASKTQTSGNQETQYF. The CDR3 nucleotides are TGCGCCAGCAAAACCCAGACTAGCGGGAACCAAGAGACCCAGTACTTC.

The V gene is TRBV10-2, the J gene TRBJ1-2, with D uncertain. Germline CDR1 and CDR2: WSHSY and SAAADI. The V and J ends lost 6 bases and 2 bases respectively, with 13 bases between them. The CDR3 has 14 residues. The CDR3 region is CASSGITLNYGYTF. The CDR3, as DNA: TGCGCCAGCAGCGGGATAACCCTAAACTATGGCTACACCTTC.

The chain recombines TRBV30 with TRBJ2-1; 9 bases line up with TRBD1. CDR3 length equals 14 residues. The junction had 13 bases not matched to a gene; V was cut back by 4 bases and J by 12 bases. The germline CDR1 and CDR2 sequences are GTSNPN and SVGIG (reference sequence). The CDR3 loop is CAWKRTGVLDGQFF. DNA for the CDR3: TGTGCCTGGAAACGGACAGGGGTCTTAGATGGGCAGTTCTTC.

The rearrangement uses TRBV6-6 and TRBJ1-4, with D unresolved. Between the trimmed V and J ends, which lost 0 bases and 4 bases, there was a span of 9 bases. The CDR3 consists of 15 residues. Germline V gene sequence: CDR1 MNHNY, CDR2 SVGAGI (reference sequence). CDR3 nucleotides: TGTGCCAGCAGTTACTCTAGCGGGGTTAATGAAAAACTGTTTTTT. It encodes CASSYSSGVNEKLFF.

DNA for the CDR3: TGTGCCAGCAGTACGGGACAGGGGGCGCGTACTGAAGCTTTCTTT. Translated: CASSTGQGARTEAFF. This chain joins TRBV27 and TRBJ1-1; 12 bases align to TRBD1. From germline, CDR1 is MNHEY and CDR2 SMNVEV (reference sequence). V lost 5 bases, J lost 5 bases, and 6 bases stayed unmatched. This CDR3 has 15 residues.

This rearrangement joins TRBV6-6 to TRBJ2-1; 14 positions agree with TRBD2. With V trimmed by 2 bases and J by 8 bases, 5 bases remained unmatched. Germline V gene data show CDR1 as MNHNY and CDR2 as SVGAGI (reference sequence). CDR3 size: 16 residues. Here the CDR3 DNA reads TGTGCCAGCAGTTACCACGGACTAGCGGGGGGTGATGAGCAGTTCTTC. Translated, it gives CASSYHGLAGGDEQFF.

This clone occurred a few times. V is TRBV28 and J is TRBJ2-7, with TRBD2 matching over 7 bases. In germline, CDR1 is MDHEN, CDR2 SYDVKM. The trim removed 7 bases at V and 4 bases at J, leaving 10 bases unmatched. The CDR3 has 14 residues. CDR3 coding DNA: TGTGCCAGCACTTCTGGGGGGGACTGGTACGAGCAGTACTTC. Translated, it gives CASTSGGDWYEQYF.

The chain recombines TRBV30 with TRBJ2-3, with D unclear. Germline V gene sequence: CDR1 GTSNPN, CDR2 SVGIG (reference sequence). The CDR3 is 11 amino acids. V gave up 1 base and J gave up 4 bases, with 3 bases separating them. CDR3 protein: CAWSAADTQYF. CDR3 DNA sequence: TGTGCCTGGAGTGCTGCAGATACGCAGTATTTT.

This clone was found once. This rearrangement joins TRBV6-5 to TRBJ1-4; the match to TRBD1 covers 7 bases. Germline V gives CDR1 MNHEY, CDR2 SVGAGI. CDR3 length: 15 amino acids. The V gene end was trimmed by 0 bases and the J gene end by 8 bases; junction bases not matched to a gene: 6. For the CDR3, the DNA is TGTGCCAGCAGTTACTCGTCGACAGGGAGCGAAAAACTGTTTTTT. The encoded protein is CASSYSSTGSEKLFF.